The 17 T cell receptor beta chains listed next were all sequenced from one sample in a study of OX40 agonist ivuxolimab in advanced cancers. The table came from immunoSEQ multiplex PCR; TCRdb's copy has only in-frame clones and leaves some out. The repertoire has 50,000 to 70,000 clones, 86% of them found once; the top ten carry roughly 13%. Sample: CD4+ or CD8+ T cells sorted from blood, taken in a trial of the OX40 agonist ivuxolimab. These receptors were obtained from an adult with an advanced solid tumor such as melanoma, head and neck, liver or kidney cancer.

The CDR3 loop is CASSRDRGYEQYF. CDR3 sequence (DNA): TGTGCCAGTTCCCGGGACAGGGGCTACGAGCAGTACTTC. The V gene is TRBV27, the J gene TRBJ2-7; 10 positions agree with TRBD1. J gave up 3 bases and V 9 bases, and 5 bases lay outside the gene matches. CDR3 length: 13 amino acids. Germline loops: CDR1 MNHEY, CDR2 SMNVEV (reference sequence).

The chain employs TRBV19 and TRBJ2-4; the D gene is possibly TRBD1 (5 bases). The CDR3 is 12 residues long. Per the germline V gene, CDR1 is LNHDA and CDR2 is SQIVND (reference sequence). Trimming cost V 11 bases and J 5 bases, with 13 bases left between them. The CDR3 loop reads CASSGFENIQYF. CDR3 in DNA: TGTGCCTCCTCAGGGTTCGAAAACATTCAGTACTTC.

The count of this clone is one. The V call is TRBV10-2, the J call TRBJ1-4, with TRBD1 as a possible D gene (5 bases). Germline CDR1 reads WSHSY; CDR2 reads SAAADI. Between the trimmed V and J ends, which lost 1 base and 3 bases, there was a span of 6 bases. The CDR3 is made up of 14 amino acids. The CDR3 sequence: CASSEWGPNEKLFF. The CDR3 nucleotides read TGCGCCAGCAGTGAGTGGGGCCCTAATGAAAAACTGTTTTTT.

The chain carries TRBV5-5 and TRBJ1-5; D gene ambiguous. V was cut by 0 bases and J by 4 bases, with 11 bases left in between. This CDR3 region has 15 residues. CDR1 SGHKS and CDR2 YYEKEE come from the germline V gene (reference sequence). In DNA form, the CDR3 reads TGTGCCAGCAGCTTGGTGGCCACTCCGAATCAGCCCCAGCATTTT. It translates to CASSLVATPNQPQHF.

The V and J genes are TRBV4-3 and TRBJ2-7; D remains unclear. CDR3 size: 13 residues. CDR1 and CDR2 from the germline V gene are LGHNA and YSLEER. Between the trimmed V and J ends, which lost 0 bases and 6 bases, there was a span of 9 bases. The CDR3 nucleotides read TGCGCCAGCAGCCAAGATCTTTCGCCCGAGCAGTACTTC. It is translated as CASSQDLSPEQYF.

V usage is TRBV7-3 and J usage is TRBJ2-7; TRBD1 is a possible D gene (6 bases). V was trimmed by 4 bases and J by 2 bases, leaving 12 bases between them. This CDR3 spans 14 amino acids. Germline assignment: CDR1 SGHTA and CDR2 FQGTGA. The CDR3 nucleotides are TGTGCCAGCAGCTCCGGGACACCCCCCTACGAGCAGTACTTC. It translates to CASSSGTPPYEQYF.

The V and J genes are TRBV18 and TRBJ2-1, with 9 positions matching TRBD1. The CDR3 runs 15 residues. Germline assignment: CDR1 KGHSH and CDR2 LQKENI. The ends lost 3 bases at V and 0 bases at J; junction bases unmatched: 0. CDR3 in DNA: TGTGCCAGCTCACCGACAGGGGGCTCCTACAATGAGCAGTTCTTC. Protein: CASSPTGGSYNEQFF.

This chain joins TRBV6-5 and TRBJ1-1; 8 bases map to TRBD1. The CDR3 contains 13 residues. Germline loops: CDR1 MNHEY, CDR2 SVGAGI. The junction had 5 bases not matched to a gene; V was cut back by 6 bases and J by 5 bases. The CDR3 nucleotides read TGTGCCAGCAGACCACAGGGGGGGACTGAAGCTTTCTTT. Translated: CASRPQGGTEAFF.

This clone was observed once. The rearrangement joins TRBV9 to TRBJ2-3; D is possibly TRBD2 (6 bases). The CDR3 loop spans 14 amino acids. Germline CDR1 and CDR2: SGDLS and YYNGEE. V was trimmed by 3 bases and J by 2 bases, leaving 10 bases between them. CDR3 bases: TGTGCCAGCAGCGCACCACTAGCCACAGATACGCAGTATTTT. Its protein is CASSAPLATDTQYF.

The chain uses TRBV15 and TRBJ2-7; D not resolved. Looked up from germline, CDR1 is LNHNV and CDR2 is YYDKDF (reference sequence). The V end lost 0 bases, the J end lost 3 bases, and 12 bases lay between the germline ends. This CDR3 is 15 amino acids long. CDR3: CATSRDSSPYYEQYF. In DNA, the CDR3 is TGTGCCACCAGCAGAGACAGCTCCCCCTACTACGAGCAGTACTTC.

The chain carries TRBV5-1 and TRBJ1-2, with a weak D call TRBD1 (5 bases). This CDR3 contains 15 residues. Trimming left V 0 bases short and J 4 bases short, with 13 bases between. The V gene's germline CDR1 is SGHRS and CDR2 YFSETQ. The CDR3: CASSLEGANGYGYTF. The CDR3, as DNA: TGCGCCAGCAGCTTGGAAGGGGCGAACGGCTATGGCTACACCTTC.

The chain employs TRBV15 and TRBJ2-1, with 9 bases fitting TRBD2. V trimming: 8 bases; J trimming: 7 bases; junction bases outside the gene matches: 6. The CDR3 has 13 amino acids. Germline V gene lookup returns CDR1 LNHNV and CDR2 YYDKDF (reference sequence). For the CDR3, the DNA is TGTGCCACCGAGCGGGGGGAGGGAAATGAGCAGTTCTTC. Translation gives CATERGEGNEQFF. The variable domain in full, with the rest retrieved from reference TRBV15 and TRBJ2-1, is DAMVIQNPRYQVTQFGKPVTLSCSQTLNHNVMYWYQQKSSQAPKLLFHYYDKDFNNEADTPDNFQSRRPNTSFCFLDIRSPGLGDTAMYLCATERGEGNEQFFGPGTRLTVL.

The chain carries TRBV5-6 and TRBJ2-7; D gene uncertain. The CDR3 contains 13 residues. Germline CDR1 reads SGHDT; CDR2 reads YYEEEE. V was pared by 0 bases and J by 5 bases, with 9 bases between. The CDR3 nucleotides are TGTGCCAGCAGCTTGGGGGGTGTCCACGAGCAGTACTTC. This codes for CASSLGGVHEQYF. The variable domain in full, completed from reference TRBV5-6 and TRBJ2-7, reads DAGVTQSPTHLIKTRGQQVTLRCSPKSGHDTVSWYQQALGQGPQFIFQYYEEEERQRGNFPDRFSGHQFPNYSSELNVNALLLGDSALYLCASSLGGVHEQYFGPGTRLTVT.

This clone showed up just a few times. The rearrangement uses TRBV4-1 and TRBJ1-1; D call uncertain. The V end lost 1 base, the J end lost 5 bases, and 11 bases lay between the germline ends. Germline CDR1 is MGHRA and CDR2 is YSYEKL. The CDR3 has 14 amino acids. The CDR3 reads CASSQGLLGTEAFF. In DNA form, the CDR3 reads TGCGCCAGCAGCCAAGGGTTATTGGGGACTGAAGCTTTCTTT.

The chain is built from TRBV9 and TRBJ1-4; TRBD1 matches at 7 bases. This CDR3 is 12 amino acids long. The V and J ends lost 4 bases and 11 bases, in that order; junction bases with no gene match: 5. Germline loops: CDR1 SGDLS, CDR2 YYNGEE. CDR3 nucleotide sequence: TGTGCCAGCAGCCCCAACAGGGGTAAACTGTTTTTT. This encodes CASSPNRGKLFF.

This chain connects TRBV6-5 to TRBJ1-6, with 7 nucleotides matching TRBD1. The CDR3 spans 15 residues. The V and J ends lost 6 bases and 6 bases, in that order; junction bases with no gene match: 8. The germline V gene encodes CDR1 MNHEY and CDR2 SVGAGI. The CDR3 sequence: CASRPRTGSNSPLHF. As DNA, the CDR3 is TGTGCCAGCAGACCCCGGACAGGTTCTAATTCACCCCTCCACTTT.

The rearrangement links TRBV9 to TRBJ2-1; D is unresolved. V was shortened by 0 bases and J by 0 bases, with 7 bases between the two germline ends. CDR1 SGDLS and CDR2 YYNGEE come from the germline V gene. This CDR3 contains 15 residues. The CDR3 sequence: CASSVADASYNEQFF. The CDR3 DNA follows: TGTGCCAGCAGCGTAGCGGACGCCTCCTACAATGAGCAGTTCTTC.